This paragraph reports one TCR beta chain. Antigen unknown. Sequenced by immunoSEQ multiplex PCR; TCRdb stores in-frame clones only, minus some. The sample lists approximately 150,000 clones, just over 90% seen once, with about 4% in the top ten. The data were taken from a study of T cell responses to AZD1222 COVID-19 vaccine. The germline V gene has CDR1 KGHSH and CDR2 LQKENI. The CDR3 spans 13 residues. The V gene lost 3 bases and the J gene lost 4 bases, with 9 bases spanning the gap. General study points: Sampled repertoires all dated from after the peak T cell response.

The material sequenced was peripheral blood, taken on day 0 of MenACWY control vaccination. The chain has TRBV18 and TRBJ1-2; D is ambiguous. The receptor was derived from an adult in good health. CDR3 amino acids: CASSPQDGYGYTF. In DNA form, the CDR3 reads TGTGCCAGCTCACCCCAAGATGGCTATGGCTACACCTTC.